This passage covers 7 T cell receptor beta chains from one sample sequenced in a study of blood T cell repertoires in COVID-19 (dated by TCRdb to 2020 to 2022). The receptor library was made with the immunoSEQ multiplex PCR assay. As stored in TCRdb, this immuneACCESS dataset retains in-frame rearrangements with V and J assigned. A fraction of the clones does not appear; measured against another copy, unresolved V genes explain less than half of the discrepancy, and the remainder lacks a known reason. The sample data list around 72,000 clones, and 87% of these were observed just once. Jointly, the top ten make up approximately 8.3% of the sample. Sequenced sample: peripheral blood. The receptors come from a man over 45 with active COVID-19.

The V call is TRBV6-5, the J call TRBJ2-7, with 9 bases lining up with TRBD1. The CDR3 contains 15 residues. The germline V gene encodes CDR1 MNHEY and CDR2 SVGAGI. The V and J ends lost 6 bases and 5 bases, in that order; junction bases with no gene match: 11. CDR3 loop: CASRDHGTGRNEQYF. Here the CDR3 DNA reads TGTGCCAGCAGAGATCACGGGACAGGGAGGAACGAGCAGTACTTC.

V and J are TRBV4-3 and TRBJ2-1, with 10 bases fitting TRBD2. Germline CDR1 is LGHNA and CDR2 is YSLEER. V gave up 1 base and J gave up 7 bases; unmatched junction bases: 13. This CDR3 comprises 18 residues. The chain's CDR3 is CASSQGRGTRTSGNEQFF. The CDR3, as DNA: TGCGCCAGCAGCCAAGGCCGGGGTACTCGGACTAGCGGAAATGAGCAGTTCTTC.

The chain carries TRBV5-6 and TRBJ2-1, with 8 bases lining up with TRBD2. The V gene's germline CDR1 is SGHDT and CDR2 YYEEEE. The V segment lost 2 bases and the J segment 1 base; nucleotides outside the gene matches: 5. The CDR3 length is 16 residues. Here the CDR3 DNA reads TGTGCCAGCAGCTTAAACGGGAGGGAGTCCTACAATGAGCAGTTCTTC. This encodes CASSLNGRESYNEQFF.

In this sample, this clone turned up a few times. This sequence joins TRBV5-1 and TRBJ2-7; D is possibly TRBD1 (6 bases). The CDR3 consists of 14 residues. Looked up from germline, CDR1 is SGHRS and CDR2 is YFSETQ. Deletions cut 4 bases from V and 2 bases from J, with 13 bases between. This chain's CDR3 is CASSLTGHPYEQYF. As DNA, the CDR3 is TGCGCCAGCAGCCTCACGGGACACCCCTACGAGCAGTACTTC.

The chain joins TRBV19 to TRBJ2-5, with 9 bases fitting TRBD2. Germline V gene sequence: CDR1 LNHDA, CDR2 SQIVND (reference sequence). The trim removed 6 bases at V and 3 bases at J, leaving 5 bases unmatched. The CDR3 loop spans 14 amino acids. CDR3 in amino acids: CASRAASGEETQYF. The CDR3 nucleotides are TGTGCCAGTAGAGCGGCTAGCGGGGAAGAGACCCAGTACTTC. Looking up the rest from reference TRBV19 and TRBJ2-5 gives the full variable domain: DGGITQSPKYLFRKEGQNVTLSCEQNLNHDAMYWYRQDPGQGLRLIYYSQIVNDFQKGDIAEGYSVSREKKESFPLTVTSAQKNPTAFYLCASRAASGEETQYFGPGTRLLVL.

The chain recombines TRBV5-5 with TRBJ1-6; 7 bases fit TRBD1. Germline CDR1 and CDR2: SGHKS and YYEKEE (reference sequence). This CDR3 region has 20 residues. V was pared by 2 bases and J by 8 bases, with 22 bases of the junction left unmatched. CDR3 DNA: TGTGCCAGCAGCTTTGGTATAACAGGGGTCGTCTCCTCGTCGGATTCACCCCTCCACTTT. It encodes CASSFGITGVVSSSDSPLHF.

This chain links TRBV5-4 with TRBJ2-3; D perhaps matches TRBD2 (6 bases). Germline assignment: CDR1 SGHNT and CDR2 YYREEE (reference sequence). V shed 1 base and J shed 6 bases, with 6 bases lying between them. The CDR3 loop spans 12 amino acids. The CDR3 DNA sequence: TGTGCCAGCAGCTTGCGGGGGGATACGCAGTATTTT. Protein: CASSLRGDTQYF.